This note documents a single T cell receptor beta chain sequence. The sample originates from a study of blood T cell repertoires in COVID-19. Study context: The origin of the acute and convalescent COVID-19 samples was the United States, Italy and Spain.

Germline loops: CDR1 LGHDT, CDR2 YNNKEL (reference sequence). Trimming cost V 4 bases and J 4 bases; bases outside gene matches: 10. This CDR3 contains 17 residues. Libraries were prepared by immunoSEQ multiplex PCR; TCRdb keeps only in-frame clonotypes and omits some of them. The sample consists of around 68,000 clones, approximately 92% of them appearing once. The rearrangement joins TRBV3-1 (or the pseudogene TRBV3-2) to TRBJ2-2; 9 bases align to TRBD2. The clonotype originates from a man aged 45 to 65 with active COVID-19. The sample was peripheral blood. The CDR3 DNA sequence: TGTGCCAGCAGCCTCTATGGGACTAGCTTTTCCACCGGGGAGCTGTTTTTT. Translating it yields CASSLYGTSFSTGELFF.